The rows below give T cell receptor beta chains drawn from one sample of a study of T cells in Graves' hyperthyroidism and ophthalmopathy. In TCRdb, the multiplex PCR reads were re-called with MiXCR into one record per CDR3 protein. The table includes 500,000 to 650,000 distinct CDR3 sequences, about 14% detected once. Sequencing was performed on blood. The receptors here all came from a woman aged 45 to 65 with Graves' ophthalmopathy. The CDR3 runs from the conserved cysteine through the conserved F or W. Fields, in order: D gene, clone size, J gene, V gene, CDR3 protein, CDR3 DNA. The D gene is left open where the match is weak. Not every row has a clone size; where given, it reads once, few, many or a size class.

d_call: TRBD2
clone_size: many
j_call: TRBJ2-7
v_call: TRBV20-1
cdr3_aa: CSARETSVSYEQYF
cdr3_nt: TGCAGTGCTAGGGAGACTAGCGTATCCTACGAGCAGTACTTC

d_call: TRBD2
clone_size: .
j_call: TRBJ2-5
v_call: TRBV5-1
cdr3_aa: CASTAGGHETQYF
cdr3_nt: TGCGCAAGCACGGCGGGAGGGCACGAGACCCAGTACTTC

d_call: .
clone_size: .
j_call: TRBJ2-4
v_call: TRBV14
cdr3_aa: CASSQSGNIQYF
cdr3_nt: TGTGCCAGCAGCCAAAGCGGAAACATTCAGTACTTC

d_call: .
clone_size: few
j_call: TRBJ1-1
v_call: TRBV29-1
cdr3_aa: CSVRRDREAFF
cdr3_nt: TGCAGCGTCCGGCGGGATCGTGAAGCTTTCTTT

d_call: .
clone_size: few
j_call: TRBJ2-7
v_call: TRBV9
cdr3_aa: CASSVAEGFYEQYF
cdr3_nt: TGTGCCAGCAGCGTAGCTGAAGGCTTTTACGAGCAGTACTTC

d_call: .
clone_size: .
j_call: TRBJ1-2
v_call: TRBV12-3/TRBV12-4
cdr3_aa: CASSLGQARVDYTF
cdr3_nt: TGTGCCAGCAGTTTGGGGCAGGCGCGGGTTGACTACACCTTC

d_call: .
clone_size: many
j_call: TRBJ2-2
v_call: TRBV12-3/TRBV12-4
cdr3_aa: CASSLGAGLPSFQNTGELFF
cdr3_nt: TGTGCCAGCAGTTTAGGGGCAGGCCTGCCTAGTTTCCAGAACACCGGGGAGCTGTTTTTT

d_call: .
clone_size: few
j_call: TRBJ1-1
v_call: TRBV11-3
cdr3_aa: CASSLDSHRGNTEAFF
cdr3_nt: TGTGCCAGCAGCTTAGACTCTCATAGGGGGAACACTGAAGCTTTCTTT

d_call: .
clone_size: many
j_call: TRBJ2-1
v_call: TRBV4-3
cdr3_aa: CASSLSYNEQFF
cdr3_nt: TGTGCCAGCAGTTTATCCTACAATGAGCAGTTCTTC

d_call: TRBD2
clone_size: many
j_call: TRBJ2-1
v_call: TRBV7-2
cdr3_aa: CASSFIAGGGNEQFF
cdr3_nt: TGTGCCAGCAGCTTTATAGCGGGAGGAGGTAATGAGCAGTTCTTC

d_call: .
clone_size: many
j_call: TRBJ1-2
v_call: TRBV7-6
cdr3_aa: CASSLAPGHYGYTF
cdr3_nt: TGTGCCAGCAGCTTAGCACCGGGACACTATGGCTACACCTTC

d_call: TRBD2
clone_size: many
j_call: TRBJ2-3
v_call: TRBV6-1
cdr3_aa: CASTGLAGEDTQYF
cdr3_nt: TGTGCCAGCACTGGACTAGCGGGAGAAGATACGCAGTATTTT

d_call: TRBD2
clone_size: many
j_call: TRBJ2-3
v_call: TRBV6-1
cdr3_aa: CASRTTSASTDTQYF
cdr3_nt: TGTGCCAGCAGAACCACTAGCGCGTCCACAGATACGCAGTATTTT

d_call: TRBD2
clone_size: many
j_call: TRBJ2-7
v_call: TRBV20-1
cdr3_aa: CSASPSSGGIRPYEQYF
cdr3_nt: TGCAGTGCTAGCCCGTCTTCGGGAGGAATCCGTCCCTACGAGCAGTACTTC

d_call: .
clone_size: .
j_call: TRBJ2-3
v_call: TRBV19
cdr3_aa: CASSNWDGVYTDTQYF
cdr3_nt: TGTGCCAGTAGTAACTGGGACGGAGTCTACACAGATACGCAGTATTTT

d_call: .
clone_size: .
j_call: TRBJ1-2
v_call: TRBV6-1
cdr3_aa: CAIHEGQFYGYTF
cdr3_nt: TGTGCCATCCATGAGGGACAATTCTATGGCTACACCTTC

d_call: .
clone_size: .
j_call: TRBJ2-7
v_call: TRBV20-1
cdr3_aa: CSARDSGRTYEQYF
cdr3_nt: TGCAGTGCTAGAGATAGCGGCCGAACCTACGAGCAGTACTTC

d_call: .
clone_size: many
j_call: TRBJ1-2
v_call: TRBV18
cdr3_aa: CASSPRTGSNYGYTF
cdr3_nt: TGTGCCAGCTCACCACGAACAGGGTCGAACTATGGCTACACCTTC

d_call: TRBD2
clone_size: many
j_call: TRBJ2-3
v_call: TRBV7-3
cdr3_aa: CASSSKSGSGSDTQYF
cdr3_nt: TGTGCCAGCAGCTCGAAGAGCGGGAGTGGCTCAGATACGCAGTATTTT

d_call: TRBD2
clone_size: .
j_call: TRBJ2-7
v_call: TRBV6-2/TRBV6-3
cdr3_aa: CASSYPGLAGGPNEQYF
cdr3_nt: TGTGCCAGCAGTTACCCGGGACTAGCGGGAGGGCCTAACGAGCAGTACTTC

d_call: TRBD2
clone_size: .
j_call: TRBJ2-1
v_call: TRBV19
cdr3_aa: CASRPGTSGSGYNEQFF
cdr3_nt: TGTGCCAGTAGGCCCGGGACTAGCGGGAGTGGTTACAATGAGCAGTTCTTC

d_call: TRBD2
clone_size: many
j_call: TRBJ2-2
v_call: TRBV27
cdr3_aa: CASSGGLAGTTGELFF
cdr3_nt: TGTGCCAGCAGTGGAGGACTAGCGGGAACCACCGGGGAGCTGTTTTTT

d_call: .
clone_size: many
j_call: TRBJ2-1
v_call: TRBV24-1
cdr3_aa: CATSSRHSYNEQFF
cdr3_nt: TGTGCCACCAGTTCGCGGCACTCCTACAATGAGCAGTTCTTC

d_call: TRBD2
clone_size: .
j_call: TRBJ2-7
v_call: TRBV6-2/TRBV6-3
cdr3_aa: CASRRTTSGIPFEQYF
cdr3_nt: TGTGCCAGCAGAAGAACGACTAGCGGGATTCCGTTCGAGCAGTACTTC

d_call: .
clone_size: .
j_call: TRBJ1-2
v_call: TRBV18
cdr3_aa: CASSQLNTSPNYGYTF
cdr3_nt: TGTGCCAGCTCACAGTTGAACACATCACCTAACTATGGCTACACCTTC

d_call: .
clone_size: many
j_call: TRBJ2-2
v_call: TRBV7-3
cdr3_aa: CASSLVRTGELFF
cdr3_nt: TGTGCCAGCAGCTTAGTCCGCACCGGGGAGCTGTTTTTT